The 5 T cell receptor beta chains presented below share a single source sample, sequenced in a study of T-cell memory formation after mild COVID-19. TCRdb re-analysed the 5' RACE reads in MiXCR, keeping a single row per CDR3 protein. In the table there are 250,000 or so distinct CDR3 sequences, around 17% of which are singletons. Sequenced: PBMCs or a T cell subset sorted from them (not recorded which). The receptors were sampled from a man aged 18 to 30 who had mild COVID-19 (a few samples of this study predate the infection). Cell type and time point are not known.

This clonotype was picked up a small number of times. The CDR3 nucleotides read TGCGCCAGCAGCCCCAGGGAGCAGTATGGCTACACCTTC. It is translated as CASSPREQYGYTF. This chain joins TRBV5-1 and TRBJ1-2; D perhaps matches TRBD1 (5 bases). This CDR3 spans 13 amino acids. Germline assignment: CDR1 SGHRS and CDR2 YFSETQ. V lost 4 bases to trimming and J lost 5 bases, with 12 bases between them.

This clonotype was detected only a few times. The chain couples TRBV5-4 to TRBJ2-5, with TRBD1 as a possible D gene (6 bases). The germline V gene has CDR1 SGHNT and CDR2 YYREEE (reference sequence). The CDR3 runs to 14 residues. The V end was cut by 4 bases, the J end by 2 bases, with 12 bases between. The CDR3: CASSSTGLQETQYF. Written as DNA, the CDR3 is TGTGCCAGCAGCAGTACAGGGCTGCAAGAGACCCAGTACTTC. The full variable domain, in which reference TRBV5-4 and TRBJ2-5 provide the parts outside the CDR3, is ETGVTQSPTHLIKTRGQQVTLRCSSQSGHNTVSWYQQALGQGPQFIFQYYREEENGRGNFPPRFSGLQFPNYSSELNVNALELDDSALYLCASSSTGLQETQYFGPGTRLLVL.

The chain has TRBV20-1 and TRBJ2-3, with 7 positions matching TRBD2. The CDR3 is 15 amino acids. V shed 0 bases and J 0 bases; nucleotides not matched to a gene: 3. CDR1 is DFQATT and CDR2 is SNEGSKA in the germline V gene (reference sequence). The CDR3 protein is CSARDLAASTDTQYF. The CDR3 DNA follows: TGCAGTGCTAGAGACCTAGCGGCTAGCACAGATACGCAGTATTTT.

V usage is TRBV18 and J usage is TRBJ1-1; D uncertain. Germline lookup yields CDR1 KGHSH and CDR2 LQKENI. The CDR3 consists of 14 residues. V was trimmed by 5 bases and J by 4 bases, leaving 14 bases between them. CDR3 region: CASSSSEGTTEAFF. The CDR3, as DNA: TGTGCCAGCTCATCTTCCGAGGGCACCACTGAAGCTTTCTTT.

This clonotype was seen a few times. The chain uses TRBV27 and TRBJ2-1; 11 positions match TRBD2. Germline-derived CDR1 and CDR2 are MNHEY and SMNVEV (reference sequence). V dropped 3 bases and J dropped 5; count of bases not matched to a gene: 6. This CDR3 has 16 residues. CDR3 in DNA: TGTGCCAGCAGTTTGATTAGCGGGGGGGCCCACAATGAGCAGTTCTTC. Amino acids: CASSLISGGAHNEQFF.